Described below is a single T cell receptor beta chain sequence and its context. The data were obtained in a study of technical replicates of blood from several donors. The protocol was immunoSEQ multiplex PCR, while the TCRdb copy is restricted to in-frame clones and leaves out a portion. The sample lists 76,000 or so clones; roughly nine tenths were seen once. The CDR3 totals 18 residues. Source material: T cells isolated from PBMCs. This TCR came from a human donor in good health. The chain joins TRBV23-1 to TRBJ2-2; 16 bases align to TRBD2. TRBV23-1 is filed as an ORF, its function uncertain. CDR3 DNA: TGCGGGTGGGGGACTAGCGGGAGGGCCTACATGGACACCGGGGAGCTGTTTTTT. This translates into CGWGTSGRAYMDTGELFF.